This TCR beta chain derives from a study of post-analysis software for immune sequencing data. Overall study findings and caveats: Comparison of patients with controls showed about 5 TRBV segments more frequent in patients, TRBV5-6, TRBV5-1 and TRBV20-1 among them.

The germline V gene has CDR1 SGHVS and CDR2 FNYEAQ. The CDR3 has 22 amino acids. V gave up 0 bases and J gave up 2 bases; unmatched junction bases: 15. This clonotype was found a few times. Its antigen remains unidentified. Libraries were made from TCR beta cDNA, and they carried unique molecular identifiers. TCRdb processed the PCR reads anew with MiXCR; each CDR3 protein has one entry. The data show roughly 800,000 distinct CDR3 sequences, more than 45% seen once. The source of this sequence is a girl aged 10-17 years with multiple sclerosis. The V and J genes are TRBV7-6 and TRBJ2-1, with 14 nucleotides matching TRBD2. What was sequenced was blood. CDR3 sequence: CASSLAPRTSGRPGGAYNEQFF. The CDR3 DNA reads TGTGCCAGCAGCTTAGCCCCCCGGACTAGCGGGAGGCCGGGAGGGGCCTACAATGAGCAGTTCTTC.